Judged by frequency, the clone carrying this T cell receptor beta chain is medium-sized. Its cognate antigen is unknown. This specimen belongs to a study of T cell clusters in autoimmune cytopenias. Looking at the study overall: A median of 51,575 TRB reads per sample yielded a median roughly 2,300 distinct clonotypes.

TRB was amplified by touch-down multiplex PCR, primer pools A and B combined. TCRdb re-analyzed the multiplex PCR reads; it lists each CDR3 protein once, without DNA. The sample data list about 8,400 distinct CDR3 sequences. Germline lookup yields CDR1 SQVTM and CDR2 ANQGSEA. The CDR3 covers 11 residues. Overall study findings and caveats: No experiment has yet validated the function of the T cell clusters defined in silico. TRB repertoire shifts in secondary cytopenia and chronic lymphocytic leukemia mostly reflected lymphoma, not autoimmunity.

About 37,500 genome equivalents of blood DNA were amplified for TRB. The TCR originated in a human donor with an autoimmune cytopenia or autoimmune hepatitis (not recorded which). What was sequenced was peripheral blood. This sequence joins TRBV29-1 and TRBJ2-7; absent DNA, TCRdb's TRBD2 call cannot be checked. This chain's CDR3 is CSVADSYEQYF.